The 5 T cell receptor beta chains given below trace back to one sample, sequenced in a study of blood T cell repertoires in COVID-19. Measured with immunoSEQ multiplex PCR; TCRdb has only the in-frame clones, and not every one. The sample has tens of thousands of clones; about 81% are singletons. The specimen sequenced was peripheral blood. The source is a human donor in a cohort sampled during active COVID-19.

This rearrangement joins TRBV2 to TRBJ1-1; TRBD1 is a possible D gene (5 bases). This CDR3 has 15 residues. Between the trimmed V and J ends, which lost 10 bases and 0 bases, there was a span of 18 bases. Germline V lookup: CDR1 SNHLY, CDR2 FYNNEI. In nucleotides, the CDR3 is TGTGCCACCAAAATGGGAAAGGGGATGAACACTGAAGCTTTCTTT. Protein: CATKMGKGMNTEAFF.

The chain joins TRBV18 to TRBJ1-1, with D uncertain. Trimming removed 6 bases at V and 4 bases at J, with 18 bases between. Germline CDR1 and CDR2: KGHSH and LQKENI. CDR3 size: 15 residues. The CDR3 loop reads CASSPSRELGTEAFF. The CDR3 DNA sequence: TGTGCCAGCTCTCCCAGTCGGGAGCTGGGCACTGAAGCTTTCTTT.

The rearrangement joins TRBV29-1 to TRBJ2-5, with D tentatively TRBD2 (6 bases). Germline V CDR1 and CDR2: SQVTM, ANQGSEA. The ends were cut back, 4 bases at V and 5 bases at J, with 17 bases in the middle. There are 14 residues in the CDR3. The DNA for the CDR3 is TGCAGCGTTGCCCCTGGGAGGAGAGGCGAGACCCAGTACTTC. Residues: CSVAPGRRGETQYF.

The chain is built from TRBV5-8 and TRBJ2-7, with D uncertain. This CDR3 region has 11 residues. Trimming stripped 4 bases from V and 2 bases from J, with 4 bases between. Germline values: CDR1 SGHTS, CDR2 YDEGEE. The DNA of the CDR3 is TGTGCCAGCAGCCCCACCTACGAGCAGTACTTC. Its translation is CASSPTYEQYF.

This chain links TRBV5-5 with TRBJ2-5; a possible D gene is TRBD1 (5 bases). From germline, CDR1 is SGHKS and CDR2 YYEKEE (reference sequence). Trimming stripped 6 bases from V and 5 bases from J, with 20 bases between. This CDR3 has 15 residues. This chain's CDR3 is CASTMSTTPGETQYF. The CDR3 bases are TGTGCCAGCACCATGTCAACTACCCCAGGGGAGACCCAGTACTTC. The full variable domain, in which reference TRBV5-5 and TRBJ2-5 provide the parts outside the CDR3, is DAGVTQSPTHLIKTRGQQVTLRCSPISGHKSVSWYQQVLGQGPQFIFQYYEKEERGRGNFPDRFSARQFPNYSSELNVNALLLGDSALYLCASTMSTTPGETQYFGPGTRLLVL.